The 18 T cell receptor beta chains below all came from one sample that was sequenced in a study of blood T cell repertoires in COVID-19. Sequencing was performed with immunoSEQ multiplex PCR; in TCRdb, only in-frame clones are kept and a portion is missing. The data hold 430,000 or so clones, with about 88% observed a single time. Sequenced: PBMCs or T cells enriched from blood (not recorded which). Source of these receptors: a woman in her late teens or twenties who had been exposed to COVID-19.

The CDR3 loop reads CASRLQGGNQPQHF. CDR3 in DNA: TGTGCCAGCAGGCTACAGGGTGGCAATCAGCCCCAGCATTTT. This rearrangement joins TRBV2 to TRBJ1-5; possible D gene TRBD1, 6 bases. Trimming left V 6 bases short and J 2 bases short, with 11 bases between. The CDR3 loop spans 14 amino acids. The V gene's germline CDR1 is SNHLY and CDR2 FYNNEI.

This chain links TRBV14 with TRBJ1-1; unclear D gene. The CDR3 has 18 residues. CDR1 is SGHDN and CDR2 is FVKESK in the germline V gene. Trimming left V 1 base short and J 1 base short, with 19 bases between. The CDR3 sequence: CASSQAPTLRGWNTEAFF. The CDR3 DNA is TGTGCCAGCAGCCAAGCCCCAACTTTGCGGGGTTGGAACACTGAAGCTTTCTTT.

V is TRBV10-3 and J is TRBJ2-7, with 10 bases lining up with TRBD1. This CDR3 spans 14 amino acids. V lost 6 bases and J lost 2; bases outside the gene matches: 4. Germline V lookup: CDR1 ENHRY, CDR2 SYGVKD. The CDR3 DNA sequence: TGTGCCATCAGCCAGGACAGGGGGGCCTACGAGCAGTACTTC. Translating it yields CAISQDRGAYEQYF.

This chain uses TRBV3-1 (or the pseudogene TRBV3-2) with TRBJ1-6; maybe TRBD1 (5 bases). Per germline, CDR1 LGHDT and CDR2 YNNKEL (reference sequence). The CDR3 is 16 residues long. The V gene lost 1 base and the J gene lost 10 bases, with 17 bases spanning the gap. This CDR3 reads CASSQGPTVQGSPLHF. CDR3 coding DNA: TGTGCCAGCAGCCAAGGACCGACAGTTCAAGGATCACCCCTCCACTTT.

This chain links TRBV10-3 with TRBJ1-1; 12 bases align to TRBD1. The CDR3 has 14 amino acids. After removal of 5 bases from V and 6 bases from J, the junction contained 4 bases not matched to a gene. The germline V gene encodes CDR1 ENHRY and CDR2 SYGVKD. The CDR3 DNA reads TGTGCCATCAGTTTGGGACAGGGGGCGCCTGAAGCTTTCTTT. This encodes CAISLGQGAPEAFF.

The V and J genes are TRBV4-2 and TRBJ2-2; weak D call: TRBD2 (6 bases). V was clipped by 6 bases and J by 2 bases, with 16 bases between them. There are 16 residues in the CDR3. Germline CDR1 is LGHNA and CDR2 is YNFKEQ. The CDR3 DNA sequence: TGTGCCAGCAGTCCCGGTATTGGGACTAACACCGGGGAGCTGTTTTTT. It yields the protein CASSPGIGTNTGELFF.

The chain employs TRBV27 and TRBJ1-1; the match to TRBD1 covers 7 bases. Germline V gene data show CDR1 as MNHEY and CDR2 as SMNVEV (reference sequence). The V gene end was trimmed by 9 bases and the J gene end by 0 bases; junction bases not matched to a gene: 7. The CDR3 contains 14 residues. The CDR3 here is CASRPTGVNTEAFF. Here the CDR3 DNA reads TGTGCCAGTAGACCCACAGGGGTGAACACTGAAGCTTTCTTT.

The rearrangement joins TRBV4-2 to TRBJ1-4, with D possibly matching TRBD1 (6 bases). This CDR3 has 16 amino acids. Trimming shortened V by 3 bases and J by 8 bases, and 19 bases separated the two germline ends. Germline assignment: CDR1 LGHNA and CDR2 YNFKEQ. The chain's CDR3 is CASSQVQTDTGEKLFF. The CDR3 coding sequence is TGTGCCAGCAGCCAGGTCCAGACGGACACAGGGGAAAAACTGTTTTTT.

The gene calls are TRBV5-1 and TRBJ1-3; TRBD1 is a possible D gene (5 bases). Looked up from germline, CDR1 is SGHRS and CDR2 is YFSETQ. Trimming removed 1 base at V and 0 bases at J, with 5 bases between. This CDR3 comprises 14 residues. CDR3: CASSLTGSGNTIYF. CDR3 coding DNA: TGCGCCAGCAGCTTGACAGGCTCTGGAAACACCATATATTTT.

There are many counts of this clone. V is TRBV24-1 and J is TRBJ2-1; maybe TRBD1 (5 bases). The CDR3 covers 13 residues. Deletions cut 7 bases from V and 6 bases from J, with 12 bases between. Looked up from germline, CDR1 is KGHDR and CDR2 is SFDVKD. The CDR3, as DNA: TGTGCCACCAGCAGGGCAGAAGTCAATGAGCAGTTCTTC. Protein product: CATSRAEVNEQFF.

This chain uses TRBV19 with TRBJ2-7, with D perhaps matching TRBD2 (6 bases). Germline V gene sequence: CDR1 LNHDA, CDR2 SQIVND (reference sequence). V was cut by 3 bases and J by 5 bases, with 14 bases left in between. The CDR3 sequence is 14 residues long. This CDR3 is CASSMAGLTDEQYF. The CDR3 bases are TGTGCCAGTAGTATGGCGGGGCTTACAGACGAGCAGTACTTC.

V and J are TRBV28 and TRBJ2-1; 8 positions match TRBD2. CDR3 length equals 17 residues. J gave up 0 bases and V 3 bases, and 7 bases lay outside the gene matches. CDR1 is MDHEN, CDR2 SYDVKM, per germline. As DNA, the CDR3 is TGTGCCAGCAGTTTCGGGCCGGGAGGGAACTCCTACAATGAGCAGTTCTTC. Translated, it gives CASSFGPGGNSYNEQFF.

J is TRBJ2-4 and V is TRBV11-2, with 9 bases matching TRBD2. V trimming: 0 bases; J trimming: 0 bases; junction bases outside the gene matches: 6. This CDR3 comprises 18 residues. CDR1 SGHAT and CDR2 FQNNGV come from the germline V gene. The CDR3 is CASSLEPPAGGAKNIQYF. CDR3 DNA sequence: TGTGCCAGCAGCTTAGAACCCCCAGCGGGGGGAGCCAAAAACATTCAGTACTTC.

The chain couples TRBV7-9 to TRBJ2-7; D call uncertain. Germline CDR1 and CDR2: SEHNR and FQNEAQ (reference sequence). The V gene lost 2 bases and the J gene lost 7 bases, with 15 bases spanning the gap. The CDR3 is 14 residues long. The CDR3 DNA reads TGTGCCAGCAGCTTATTGACTGTCTACGAGGAGCAGTACTTC. Translation gives CASSLLTVYEEQYF.

The genes are TRBV6-6 and TRBJ2-7, with 7 bases that match TRBD2. The CDR3 consists of 14 residues. Germline V lookup: CDR1 MNHNY, CDR2 SVGAGI (reference sequence). Trimming at V came to 7 bases and at J to 2 bases, leaving 8 bases not matched to a gene. This CDR3 is CASNPGGPAYEQYF. DNA for the CDR3: TGTGCCAGCAACCCGGGAGGACCGGCCTACGAGCAGTACTTC.

The rearrangement joins TRBV25-1 to TRBJ1-6; D gene uncertain. CDR1 is MGHDK and CDR2 is SYGVNS in the germline V gene. V lost 6 bases and J 7 bases, leaving 16 bases between the germline ends. This CDR3 comprises 15 residues. The CDR3, as DNA: TGTGCCAGCAGCTCCCCAGGCTACGGAAATTCACCCCTCCACTTT. Its protein is CASSSPGYGNSPLHF.

The chain combines TRBV28 with TRBJ2-7; D not resolved. CDR1 and CDR2 (germline): MDHEN, SYDVKM. The CDR3 runs to 15 residues. V lost 7 bases and J lost 2, with 18 bases in between. CDR3 nucleotide sequence: TGTGCCAGCACCTCCCCCCGGCGGCAGACCTACGAGCAGTACTTC. It translates to CASTSPRRQTYEQYF.

The table lists this clone with a count of one. This chain links TRBV7-2 with TRBJ1-2; D call uncertain. From germline, CDR1 is SGHTA and CDR2 FQGNSA. CDR3 size: 12 residues. Trimming took 7 bases from V and 6 from J, leaving 12 bases between them. The CDR3 bases are TGTGCCAGCATATACACAGAAGATGGCTACACCTTC. Amino acids: CASIYTEDGYTF.